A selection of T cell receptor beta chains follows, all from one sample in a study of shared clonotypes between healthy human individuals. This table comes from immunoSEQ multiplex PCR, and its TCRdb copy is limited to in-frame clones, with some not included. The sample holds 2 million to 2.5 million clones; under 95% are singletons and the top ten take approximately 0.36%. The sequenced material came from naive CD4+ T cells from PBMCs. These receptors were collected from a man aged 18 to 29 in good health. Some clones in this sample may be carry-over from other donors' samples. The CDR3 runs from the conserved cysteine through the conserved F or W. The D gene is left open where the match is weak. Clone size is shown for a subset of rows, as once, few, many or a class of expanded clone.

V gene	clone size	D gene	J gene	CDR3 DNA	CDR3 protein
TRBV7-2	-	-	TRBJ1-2	TGTGCCAGCAGCTCCCCCTTGGGCAGTCCTAACTATGGCTACACCTTC	CASSSPLGSPNYGYTF
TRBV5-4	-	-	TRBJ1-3	TGTGCCAGCAGCGACCGGACGGGAACCACTGGAAACACCATATATTTT	CASSDRTGTTGNTIYF
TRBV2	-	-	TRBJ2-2	TGTGCCAGCAGTGAAGTTACGGACACCGGGGAGCTGTTTTTT	CASSEVTDTGELFF
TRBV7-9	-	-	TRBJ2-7	TGTGCCAGCAGCCCCCTGGACGGGACCCGCGAGCAGTACTTC	CASSPLDGTREQYF
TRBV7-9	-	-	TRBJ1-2	TGTGCCAGCAGCTTAGGGGGGACGGGCTACACCTTC	CASSLGGTGYTF
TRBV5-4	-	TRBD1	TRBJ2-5	TGTGCCAGCAGCTCCCGGGACAGGGGGCTTCAAGAGACCCAGTACTTC	CASSSRDRGLQETQYF
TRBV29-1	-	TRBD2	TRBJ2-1	TGCAGCGTTGAACTAGCGGGAGGACTAAATGAGCAGTTCTTC	CSVELAGGLNEQFF
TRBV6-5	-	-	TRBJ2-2	TGTGCCAGCAGGGAGGGCTCCTCAGAGGGCGGGGAGCTGTTTTTT	CASREGSSEGGELFF
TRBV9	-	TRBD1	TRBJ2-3	TGTGCCAGCAGCGCTGCTGGGACAGGGAAGACAGATACGCAGTATTTT	CASSAAGTGKTDTQYF
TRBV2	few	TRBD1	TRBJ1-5	TGTGCCAGCAGTGAAAGGACAGGGGATCAGCCCCAGCATTTT	CASSERTGDQPQHF
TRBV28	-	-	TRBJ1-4	TGTGCCAGCAGTTTCCCCAGGTCTAATGAAAAACTGTTTTTT	CASSFPRSNEKLFF
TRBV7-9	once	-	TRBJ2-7	TGTGCCAGCAGCTTAGCGCTAGCAGGACCCTACGAGCAGTACTTC	CASSLALAGPYEQYF
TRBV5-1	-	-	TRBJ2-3	TGCGCCAGCAGCTTGGGGGGAGAAGTGGCAGATACGCAGTATTTT	CASSLGGEVADTQYF
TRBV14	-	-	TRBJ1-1	TGTGCCAGCAGCCAAGCTCAGGGGACTATGAACACTGAAGCTTTCTTT	CASSQAQGTMNTEAFF
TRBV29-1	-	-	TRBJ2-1	TGCAGCGTTGATGCATTCTCCTACAATGAGCAGTTCTTC	CSVDAFSYNEQFF
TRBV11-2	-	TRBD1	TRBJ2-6	TGTGCCAGCAGCATCGACAGGGTGTCTGGGGCCAACGTCCTGACTTTC	CASSIDRVSGANVLTF
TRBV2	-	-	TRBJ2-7	TGTGCCAGCAGTGACAGGGATACCGAGCAGTACTTC	CASSDRDTEQYF
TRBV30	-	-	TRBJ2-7	TGTGCCTGGAGTGGGGGTAGCTCCTACGAGCAGTACTTC	CAWSGGSSYEQYF
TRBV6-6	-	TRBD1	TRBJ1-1	TGTGCCAGCAGCCACCGGACAGGGGTTGACACTGAAGCTTTCTTT	CASSHRTGVDTEAFF
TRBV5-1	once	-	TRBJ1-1	TGCGCCAGCAGCTTGAGGACGGGCACTGAAGCTTTCTTT	CASSLRTGTEAFF
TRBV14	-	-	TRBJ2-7	TGTGCCAGCAGCCAAGATTTAGGGTACGAGCAGTACTTC	CASSQDLGYEQYF
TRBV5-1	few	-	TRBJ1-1	TGCGCCAGCAGCTCCTCCCTGCCTATGAACACTGAAGCTTTCTTT	CASSSSLPMNTEAFF
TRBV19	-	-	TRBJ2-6	TGTGCCAGTAGTTCCGGCGGCTCTGGGGCCAACGTCCTGACTTTC	CASSSGGSGANVLTF
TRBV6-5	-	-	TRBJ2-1	TGTGCCAGCAGTTCTCGGCGGGACGGGAATGAGCAGTTCTTC	CASSSRRDGNEQFF
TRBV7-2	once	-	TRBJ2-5	TGTGCCAGCAGCCCCCTGGGGCGGCAAGAGACCCAGTACTTC	CASSPLGRQETQYF
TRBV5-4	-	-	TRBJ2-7	TGTGCCAGCAGCCCAGGGGTTACAAGCTACGAGCAGTACTTC	CASSPGVTSYEQYF
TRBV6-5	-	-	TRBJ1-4	TGTGCCACAACTCTAGCAGGGGTTAATGAAAAACTGTTTTTT	CATTLAGVNEKLFF
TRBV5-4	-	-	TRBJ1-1	TGTGCCAGCAGCCTCAACCGGGACCCCAGTAGGGCTTTCTTT	CASSLNRDPSRAFF
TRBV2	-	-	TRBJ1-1	TGTGCCAGCACCATTACAGGGACCAAGAACACTGAAGCTTTCTTT	CASTITGTKNTEAFF
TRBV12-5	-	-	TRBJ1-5	TGTGCTAGTGGTTTGGGAAGGAATCAGCCCCAGCATTTT	CASGLGRNQPQHF
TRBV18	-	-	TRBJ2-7	TGTGCCAGCTCACCTTCCCACACATACTTCAGCGACGAGCAGTACTTC	CASSPSHTYFSDEQYF
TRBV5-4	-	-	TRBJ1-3	TGTGCCAGCAGCTTCAACACCATATATTTT	CASSFNTIYF
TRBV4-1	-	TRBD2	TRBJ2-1	TGCGCCAGCAGCAAGGGACTAGCGGGAGGGCTACCCTACAATGAGCAGTTCTTC	CASSKGLAGGLPYNEQFF
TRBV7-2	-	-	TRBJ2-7	TGTGCCAGCAGCAGTTGGGGGTCCTACGAGCAGTACTTC	CASSSWGSYEQYF
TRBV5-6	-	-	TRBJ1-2	TGTGCCAGCAGCTTGCGTCAGGCACGTGGCTACACCTTC	CASSLRQARGYTF
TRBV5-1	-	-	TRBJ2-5	TGCGCCAGCAGCTTGGGGAGTAGCCTAACCCTCCAGGACCAAGAGACCCAGTACTTC	CASSLGSSLTLQDQETQYF
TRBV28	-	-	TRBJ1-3	TGTGCCACCTACACGACCGGGGAAAGTAGAAACACCATATATTTT	CATYTTGESRNTIYF
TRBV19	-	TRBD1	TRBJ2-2	TGTGCCAGTAGGGGACAGGGCGGTTGGACCGGGGAGCTGTTTTTT	CASRGQGGWTGELFF
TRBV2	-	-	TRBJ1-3	TGTGCCAGCAGTGACAGGGTAGGAGGAAACACCATATATTTT	CASSDRVGGNTIYF
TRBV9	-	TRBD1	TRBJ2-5	TGTGCCAGCAGCGCGAGGGGGGACAGGACTGAGACCCAGTACTTC	CASSARGDRTETQYF
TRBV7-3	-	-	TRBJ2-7	TGTGCCAGCAGCTTAGGGTTAGCGGCTAACGAGCAGTACTTC	CASSLGLAANEQYF
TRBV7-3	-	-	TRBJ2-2	TGTGCCAGCAGCTTAAGAGCGGCGAACACCGGGGAGCTGTTTTTT	CASSLRAANTGELFF
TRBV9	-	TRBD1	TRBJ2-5	TGTGCCAGCAGCGCGTGGACAGGGGAAGAGACCCAGTACTTC	CASSAWTGEETQYF
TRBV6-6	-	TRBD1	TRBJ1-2	TGTGCCAGCAGTCCGGGACAGGGGCTTCCGGGCTACACCTTC	CASSPGQGLPGYTF
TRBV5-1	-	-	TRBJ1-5	TGCGCCAGCAGCCTGGAGGGGGATCCCAGGCAGCCCCAGCATTTT	CASSLEGDPRQPQHF
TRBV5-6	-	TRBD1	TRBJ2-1	TGTGCCAGCAGACAGGCCCCGGGACAGGGCCATGAGCAGTTCTTC	CASRQAPGQGHEQFF
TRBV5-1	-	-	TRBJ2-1	TGCGCCAGCAGCTTGTCAGGGGTTGATGAGCAGTTCTTC	CASSLSGVDEQFF
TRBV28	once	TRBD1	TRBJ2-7	TGTGCCAGCAGTTCCGCGTCGGGACAGTTCTCCTACGAGCAGTACTTC	CASSSASGQFSYEQYF
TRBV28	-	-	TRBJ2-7	TGTGCCAGCAGGTGGGGGACTGCATACGAGCAGTACTTC	CASRWGTAYEQYF
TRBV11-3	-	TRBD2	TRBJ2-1	TGTGCCAGCAGCTTCGGGACTAGCGGAAACAATGAGCAGTTCTTC	CASSFGTSGNNEQFF
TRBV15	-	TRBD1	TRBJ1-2	TGTGCCACCAGCGCCCGAGACAGGGACAACTATGGCTACACCTTC	CATSARDRDNYGYTF
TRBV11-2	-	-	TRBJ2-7	TGTGCCAGCAGCTTTTACCACGAGCAGTACTTC	CASSFYHEQYF
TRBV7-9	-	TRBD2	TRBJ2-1	TGTGCCAGCAGCTACGGGCGGAGCGGGAGGGCTGATGAGCAGTTCTTC	CASSYGRSGRADEQFF
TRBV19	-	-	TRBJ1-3	TGTGCCACCCACCCGGGCAGACGCTCTGGAAACACCATATATTTT	CATHPGRRSGNTIYF
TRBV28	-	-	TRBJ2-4	TGTGCCAGCAGTTTACAGGGTAGTTTCAACATTCAGTACTTC	CASSLQGSFNIQYF
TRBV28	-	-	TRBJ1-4	TGTGCCAGCAGTTCCATTGGACAGAAACTGTTTTTT	CASSSIGQKLFF
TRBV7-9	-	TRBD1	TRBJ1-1	TGTGCCAGCAGCTTATTACAGGGGCTTTTGAACACTGAAGCTTTCTTT	CASSLLQGLLNTEAFF
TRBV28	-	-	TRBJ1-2	TGTGCCAGCAGTTTGCGCCGGCCCACGCCCGGGGGCTACACCTTC	CASSLRRPTPGGYTF
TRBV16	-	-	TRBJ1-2	TGTGCCAGCAGCCTGATGAGAACCAACTATGGCTACACCTTC	CASSLMRTNYGYTF